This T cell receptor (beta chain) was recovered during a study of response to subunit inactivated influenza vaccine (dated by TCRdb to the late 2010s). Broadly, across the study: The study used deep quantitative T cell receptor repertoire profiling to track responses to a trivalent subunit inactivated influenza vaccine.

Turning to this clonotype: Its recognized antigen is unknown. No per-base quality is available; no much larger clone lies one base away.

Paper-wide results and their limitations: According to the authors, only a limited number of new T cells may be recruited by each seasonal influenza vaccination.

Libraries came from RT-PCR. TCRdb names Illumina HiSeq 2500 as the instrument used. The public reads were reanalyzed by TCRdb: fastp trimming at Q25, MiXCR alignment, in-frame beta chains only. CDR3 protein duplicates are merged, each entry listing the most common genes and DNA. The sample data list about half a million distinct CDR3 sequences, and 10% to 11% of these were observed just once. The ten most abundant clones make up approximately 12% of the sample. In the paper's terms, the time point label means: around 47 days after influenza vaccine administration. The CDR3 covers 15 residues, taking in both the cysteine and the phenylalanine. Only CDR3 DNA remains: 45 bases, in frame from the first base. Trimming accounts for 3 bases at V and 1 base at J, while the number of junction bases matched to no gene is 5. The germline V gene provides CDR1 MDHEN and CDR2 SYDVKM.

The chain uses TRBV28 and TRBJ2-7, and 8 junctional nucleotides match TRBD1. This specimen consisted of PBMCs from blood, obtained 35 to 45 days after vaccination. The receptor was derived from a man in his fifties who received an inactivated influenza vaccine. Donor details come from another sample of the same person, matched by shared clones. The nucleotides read TGTGCCAGCAGTTTCCCGACAGGGGTGTCCTACGAGCAGTACTTC. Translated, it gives CASSFPTGVSYEQYF.